Shown below are 7 T cell receptor beta chains from a single sample sequenced in a study of T cell responses to AZD1222 COVID-19 vaccine (dated by TCRdb to the early 2020s). The time point tag for this specimen amounts to: baseline before first vaccination. This specimen's treatment or condition label, interpreted: meningococcal conjugate vaccine given as trial control. The library was obtained by the immunoSEQ multiplex PCR assay. This is the immuneACCESS table as TCRdb keeps it, with only in-frame sequences that have V and J called. A part of the clones is gone; compared with another copy, unresolved V genes explain less than half, and the rest is unexplained. This sample holds 50,000 to 70,000 clones; 85% to 90% were observed only once. Together, the top ten hold roughly a fifth of the sample. The sample in question was peripheral blood, obtained on day 0 of MenACWY control vaccination. The source of these receptors is an adult in good health.

This clone was seen a handful of times. The chain joins TRBV7-2 to TRBJ2-2; D is perhaps TRBD1 (5 bases). Germline loops: CDR1 SGHTA, CDR2 FQGNSA. This CDR3 region has 15 residues. V gave up 10 bases and J gave up 3 bases, with 18 bases separating them. The CDR3 spells CAKKVLKGYTGELFF. CDR3 coding DNA: TGTGCCAAGAAGGTCCTTAAGGGGTACACCGGGGAGCTGTTTTTT.

The V and J genes are TRBV18 and TRBJ1-2, with D hard to call. V lost 2 bases to trimming and J lost 1 base, with 5 bases between them. The CDR3 sequence is 13 residues long. The germline gives CDR1 KGHSH, CDR2 LQKENI. Written as DNA, the CDR3 is TGTGCCAGCTCACCAGTCAGTAACTATGGCTACACCTTC. It specifies CASSPVSNYGYTF.

The CDR3 DNA follows: TGTGCCAGCAGCCCGGGTTTTGAGGGGTACGAGCAGTACTTC. Its protein is CASSPGFEGYEQYF. The chain carries TRBV7-9 and TRBJ2-7, with D perhaps matching TRBD1 or TRBD2 (5 bases each). V was shortened by 5 bases and J by 4 bases, with 15 bases between the two germline ends. In germline, CDR1 is SEHNR, CDR2 FQNEAQ (reference sequence). This CDR3 is built from 14 residues.

The J gene is TRBJ2-5, the V gene TRBV6-2 or TRBV6-3; the match to TRBD2 covers 7 bases. V was pared by 1 base and J by 5 bases, with 4 bases of the junction left unmatched. From germline, CDR1 is MNHEY and CDR2 SVGEGT. This CDR3 region has 14 residues. The CDR3 DNA reads as TGTGCCAGCAGTTACTGGGCGGGAGAGGAGACCCAGTACTTC. It encodes CASSYWAGEETQYF.

V and J are TRBV7-3 and TRBJ1-6; D may be TRBD1 (5 bases). V shed 0 bases and J shed 3 bases, with 9 bases lying between them. The CDR3 contains 16 residues. The germline V gene encodes CDR1 SGHTA and CDR2 FQGTGA. For the CDR3, the DNA is TGTGCCAGCAGCTTAACGGGGGACCGCTATAATTCACCCCTCCACTTT. It is translated as CASSLTGDRYNSPLHF.

As DNA, the CDR3 is TGCGCCAGCACGACTAGCGGGAGTCTAGATACGCAGTATTTT. Translation: CASTTSGSLDTQYF. The genes are TRBV5-1 and TRBJ2-3; 12 bases agree with TRBD2. CDR1 and CDR2 from the germline V gene are SGHRS and YFSETQ. The CDR3 contains 14 residues. V lost 6 bases, J lost 5 bases, and 4 bases stayed unmatched.

The CDR3 reads CASSPGVGSRSADTQYF. The CDR3 DNA reads TGTGCCAGCAGTCCTGGAGTAGGGTCAAGGTCGGCAGATACGCAGTATTTT. The chain combines TRBV2 with TRBJ2-3; D is uncertain. V lost 5 bases and J lost 4, with 22 bases in between. Looked up from germline, CDR1 is SNHLY and CDR2 is FYNNEI. CDR3 size: 17 residues.